This is a list of T cell receptor beta chains from one sample in a study of cytomegalovirus exposure and HLA in healthy donors. Profiling relied on immunoSEQ multiplex PCR, and the TCRdb table lists in-frame clones only, not all of them. The data contain 150,000 to 200,000 clones, around 81% of them singletons. The sample taken for sequencing was PBMCs. Receptor source: a man younger than 35 in good health and CMV-seronegative. Both conserved end residues are part of each CDR3. A D gene is named only where the DNA matches it firmly. The size entry is marked missing in some rows and otherwise reads once, few, many or a size class.

clone size	V gene	D gene	J gene	CDR3 DNA	CDR3 protein
NA	TRBV7-2	NA	TRBJ2-7	TGTGCCAGCAGCTTAAGCGTTAAGAACGAGCAGTACTTC	CASSLSVKNEQYF
once	TRBV2	NA	TRBJ2-3	TGTGCCAGCAATAGGGGCGGAAGCACAGATACGCAGTATTTT	CASNRGGSTDTQYF
NA	TRBV9	NA	TRBJ2-2	TGTGCCAGCAGCGTATCGGGGGGCGCGGCGAACACCGGGGAGCTGTTTTTT	CASSVSGGAANTGELFF
NA	TRBV5-1	TRBD1	TRBJ1-1	TGCGCCAGCAGTGGACAGGCGAACACTGAAGCTTTCTTT	CASSGQANTEAFF
NA	TRBV4-2	NA	TRBJ2-2	TGTGCCAGCAGCCAAGACTCGGAGGGCCTTTTCACCGGGGAGCTGTTTTTT	CASSQDSEGLFTGELFF
NA	TRBV5-4	NA	TRBJ2-6	TGTGCCAGCAGCTGGGGCGGTATCTCTGGGGCCAACGTCCTGACTTTC	CASSWGGISGANVLTF
NA	TRBV15	TRBD1	TRBJ2-7	TGTGCCACCAGTGGGACAGGGGGTTACGAGCAGTACTTC	CATSGTGGYEQYF
NA	TRBV28	NA	TRBJ1-2	TGTGCCAGCAGTTATATAGACTATGGCTACACCTTC	CASSYIDYGYTF
once	TRBV2	TRBD1	TRBJ1-3	TGTGCCAGCAGTGATATCGCAGGGGGCGATGGAAACACCATATATTTT	CASSDIAGGDGNTIYF
NA	TRBV10-3	NA	TRBJ2-7	TGTGCCACTCGACCCTCCTCGGGGGAGCAGTACTTC	CATRPSSGEQYF
NA	TRBV7-7	TRBD1	TRBJ2-7	TGTGCTAGCAGCTTTGGGACAGGGGCCTACGAGCAGTACTTC	CASSFGTGAYEQYF
NA	TRBV6-6	TRBD2	TRBJ2-5	TGTGCCAGCAGTTACGGGGAGGGAGAGACCCAGTACTTC	CASSYGEGETQYF
NA	TRBV6-5	NA	TRBJ1-2	TGTGCCAGCAGTTACTCGATCTGGACAACGAGTGGCTACACCTTC	CASSYSIWTTSGYTF
NA	TRBV7-6	TRBD1	TRBJ2-5	TGTGCCAGCAGCTTAGGGAAGGGGGCGTGGGAGACCCAGTACTTC	CASSLGKGAWETQYF
NA	TRBV12-5	TRBD1	TRBJ1-1	TGTGCTAGTGGTTGGACAGGGGGCGCAACGGTAGCTGAAGCTTTCTTT	CASGWTGGATVAEAFF
NA	TRBV2	NA	TRBJ1-1	TGTGCCAGCAGTGAGAGAACAGCTAACACTGAAGCTTTCTTT	CASSERTANTEAFF